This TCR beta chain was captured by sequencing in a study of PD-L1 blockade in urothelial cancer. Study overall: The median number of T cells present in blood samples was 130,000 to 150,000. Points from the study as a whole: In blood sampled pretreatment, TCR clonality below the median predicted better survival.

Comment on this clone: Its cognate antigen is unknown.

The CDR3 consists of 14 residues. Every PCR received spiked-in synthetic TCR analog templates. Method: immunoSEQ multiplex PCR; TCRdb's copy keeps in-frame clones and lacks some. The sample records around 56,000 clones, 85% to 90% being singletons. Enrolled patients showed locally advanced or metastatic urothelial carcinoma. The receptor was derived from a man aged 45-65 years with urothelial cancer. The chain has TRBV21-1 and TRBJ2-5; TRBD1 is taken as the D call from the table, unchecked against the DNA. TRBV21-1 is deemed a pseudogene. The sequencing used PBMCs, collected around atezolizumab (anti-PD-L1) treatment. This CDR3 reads CASSYRTGGETQYF. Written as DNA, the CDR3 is TGTGCCAGCAGCTACCGGACAGGGGGAGAGACCCAGTACTTC.